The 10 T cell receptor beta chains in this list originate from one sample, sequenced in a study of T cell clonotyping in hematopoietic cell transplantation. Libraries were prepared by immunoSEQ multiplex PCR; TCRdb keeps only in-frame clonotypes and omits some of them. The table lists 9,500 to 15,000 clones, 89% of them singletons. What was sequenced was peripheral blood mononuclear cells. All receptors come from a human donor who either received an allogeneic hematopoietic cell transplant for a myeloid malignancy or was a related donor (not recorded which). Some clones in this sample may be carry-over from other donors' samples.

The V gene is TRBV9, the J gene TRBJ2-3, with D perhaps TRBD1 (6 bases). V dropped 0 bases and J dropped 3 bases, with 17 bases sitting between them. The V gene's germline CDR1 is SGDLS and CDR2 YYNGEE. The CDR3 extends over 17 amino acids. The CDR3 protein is CASSVALNGGATDTQYF. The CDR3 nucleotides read TGTGCCAGCAGCGTAGCTCTTAATGGGGGCGCGACAGATACGCAGTATTTT.

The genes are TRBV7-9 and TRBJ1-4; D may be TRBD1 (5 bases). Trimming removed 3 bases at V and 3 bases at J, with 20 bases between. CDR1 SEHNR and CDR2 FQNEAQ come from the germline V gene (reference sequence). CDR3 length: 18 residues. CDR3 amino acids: CASSFREPGIVPNEKLFF. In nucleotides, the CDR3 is TGTGCCAGCAGCTTCCGCGAGCCAGGGATCGTTCCTAATGAAAAACTGTTTTTT.

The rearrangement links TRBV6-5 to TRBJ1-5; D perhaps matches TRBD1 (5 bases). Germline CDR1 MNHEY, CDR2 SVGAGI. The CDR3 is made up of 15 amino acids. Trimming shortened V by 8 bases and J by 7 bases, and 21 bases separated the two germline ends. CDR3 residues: CASGLAGGGGQPQHF. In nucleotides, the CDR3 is TGTGCCAGCGGATTAGCCGGGGGAGGAGGACAGCCCCAGCATTTT.

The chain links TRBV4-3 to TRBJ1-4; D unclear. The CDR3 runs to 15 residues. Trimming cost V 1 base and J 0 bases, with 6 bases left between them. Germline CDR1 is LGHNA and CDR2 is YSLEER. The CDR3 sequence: CASSQGQATNEKLFF. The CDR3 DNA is TGCGCCAGCAGCCAAGGGCAGGCAACTAATGAAAAACTGTTTTTT.

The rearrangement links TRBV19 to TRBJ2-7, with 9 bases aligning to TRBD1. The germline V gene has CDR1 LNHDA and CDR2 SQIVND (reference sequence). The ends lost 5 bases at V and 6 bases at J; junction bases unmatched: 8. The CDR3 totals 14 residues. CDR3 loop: CASSPTGQGSEQYF. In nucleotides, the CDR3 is TGTGCCAGTAGTCCGACGGGACAGGGATCCGAGCAGTACTTC. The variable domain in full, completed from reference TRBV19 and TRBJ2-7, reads DGGITQSPKYLFRKEGQNVTLSCEQNLNHDAMYWYRQDPGQGLRLIYYSQIVNDFQKGDIAEGYSVSREKKESFPLTVTSAQKNPTAFYLCASSPTGQGSEQYFGPGTRLTVT.

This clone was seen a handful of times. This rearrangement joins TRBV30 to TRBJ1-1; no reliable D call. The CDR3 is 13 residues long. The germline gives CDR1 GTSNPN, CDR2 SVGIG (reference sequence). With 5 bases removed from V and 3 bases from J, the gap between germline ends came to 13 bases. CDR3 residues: CAWEEADDTEAFF. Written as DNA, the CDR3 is TGTGCCTGGGAGGAGGCTGATGACACTGAAGCTTTCTTT.

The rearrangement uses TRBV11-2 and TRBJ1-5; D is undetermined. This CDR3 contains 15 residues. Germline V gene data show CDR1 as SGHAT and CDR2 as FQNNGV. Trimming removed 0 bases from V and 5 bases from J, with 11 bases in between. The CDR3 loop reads CASSLDGRSDQPQHF. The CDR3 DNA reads TGTGCCAGCAGCTTAGATGGGAGGAGTGATCAGCCCCAGCATTTT.

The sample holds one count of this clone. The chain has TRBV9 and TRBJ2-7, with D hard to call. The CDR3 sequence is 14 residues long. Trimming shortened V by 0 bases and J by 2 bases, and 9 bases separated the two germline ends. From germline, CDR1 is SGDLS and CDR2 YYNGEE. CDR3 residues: CASSVGSTAYEQYF. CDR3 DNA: TGTGCCAGCAGCGTAGGAAGTACCGCCTACGAGCAGTACTTC.

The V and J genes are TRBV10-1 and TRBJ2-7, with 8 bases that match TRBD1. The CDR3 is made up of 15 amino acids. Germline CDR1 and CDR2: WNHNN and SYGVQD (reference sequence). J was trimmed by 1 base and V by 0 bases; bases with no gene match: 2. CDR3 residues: CASSESGTGSYEQYF. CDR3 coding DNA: TGCGCCAGCAGTGAGTCGGGGACAGGTTCCTACGAGCAGTACTTC.

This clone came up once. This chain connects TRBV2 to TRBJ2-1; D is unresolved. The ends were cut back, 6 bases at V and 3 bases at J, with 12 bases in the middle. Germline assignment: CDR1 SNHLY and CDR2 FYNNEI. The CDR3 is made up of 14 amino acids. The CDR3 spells CASSFLSLYNEQFF. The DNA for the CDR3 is TGTGCCAGCAGCTTCCTGTCCCTCTACAATGAGCAGTTCTTC.